This T cell receptor beta chain is from a study of beta chain features in type 1 diabetes. For the study at large: Across the samples, roughly 99 million sorted cells were examined in total. The study, taken as a whole, reports: Sampled from patients, naive, central memory and Treg TCRB repertoires appeared more similar than those sampled from healthy donors. A moderate, significant TCRB CDR3 shortening appeared in type 1 diabetes across four CD4+ subsets.

A note on this clone: Its target is unknown.

Via CD45RO/CCR7/CD25/CD127/CD95/CD27, cells of the CD4+ naive, central memory, regulatory and stem cell-like memory subsets were sorted. Of the isolated RNA, all was reverse transcribed, and so the sequenced material was expressed TCRB transcripts. The method was immunoSEQ multiplex PCR; TCRdb's version includes in-frame clones alone and lacks a portion of them. The table lists over 55,000 clones, around 50% of them singletons, with 2.6% in the top ten. The CDR3 extends over 14 amino acids. Germline V gene sequence: CDR1 MDHEN, CDR2 SYDVKM. With 10 bases clipped from V and 7 bases from J, the junction kept 6 bases outside the gene matches.

The sequence derives from a woman aged 40 to 49 with type 1 diabetes. The gene calls are TRBV28 and TRBJ2-1; 14 nucleotides match TRBD2. Sequenced material: Tregs from blood. The CDR3 is CAIGTSGRGNEQFF. In DNA, the CDR3 is TGTGCCATTGGGACTAGCGGGAGAGGGAATGAGCAGTTCTTC.